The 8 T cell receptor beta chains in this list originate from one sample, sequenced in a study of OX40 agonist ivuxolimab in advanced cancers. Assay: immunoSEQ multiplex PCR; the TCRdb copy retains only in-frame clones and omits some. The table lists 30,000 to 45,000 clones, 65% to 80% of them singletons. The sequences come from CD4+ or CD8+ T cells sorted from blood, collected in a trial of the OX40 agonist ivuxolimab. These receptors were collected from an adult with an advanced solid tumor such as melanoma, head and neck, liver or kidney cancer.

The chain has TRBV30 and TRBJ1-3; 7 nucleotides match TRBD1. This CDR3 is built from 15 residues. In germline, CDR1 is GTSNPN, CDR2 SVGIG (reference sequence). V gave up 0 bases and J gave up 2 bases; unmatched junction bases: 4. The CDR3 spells CAWSVETGAGNTIYF. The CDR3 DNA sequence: TGTGCCTGGAGTGTAGAAACAGGGGCTGGAAACACCATATATTTT. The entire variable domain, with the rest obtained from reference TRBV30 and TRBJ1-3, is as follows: SQTIHQWPATLVQPVGSPLSLECTVEGTSNPNLYWYRQAAGRGLQLLFYSVGIGQISSEVPQNLSASRPQDRQFILSSKKLLLSDSGFYLCAWSVETGAGNTIYFGEGSWLTVV.

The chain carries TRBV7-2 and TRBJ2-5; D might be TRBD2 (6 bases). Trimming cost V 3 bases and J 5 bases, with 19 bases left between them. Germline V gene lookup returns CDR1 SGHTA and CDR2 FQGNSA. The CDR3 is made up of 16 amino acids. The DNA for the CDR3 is TGTGCCAGCAGCTTGTGGTTAACGGGAGTTGGGGAGACCCAGTACTTC. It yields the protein CASSLWLTGVGETQYF.

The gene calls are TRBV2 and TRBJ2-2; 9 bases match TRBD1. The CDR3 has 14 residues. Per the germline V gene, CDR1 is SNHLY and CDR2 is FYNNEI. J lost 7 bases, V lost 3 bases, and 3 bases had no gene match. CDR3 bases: TGTGCCAGCAGTGAGACAGGGGGTGGCGGGGAGCTGTTTTTT. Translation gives CASSETGGGGELFF. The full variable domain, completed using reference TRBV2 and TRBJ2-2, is EPEVTQTPSHQVTQMGQEVILRCVPISNHLYFYWYRQILGQKVEFLVSFYNNEISEKSEIFDDQFSVERPDGSNFTLKIRSTKLEDSAMYFCASSETGGGGELFFGEGSRLTVL.

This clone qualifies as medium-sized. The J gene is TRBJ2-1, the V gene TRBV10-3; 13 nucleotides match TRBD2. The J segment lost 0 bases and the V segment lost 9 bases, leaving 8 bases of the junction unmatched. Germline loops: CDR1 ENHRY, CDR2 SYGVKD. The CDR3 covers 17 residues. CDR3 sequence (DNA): TGTGCCATAGGGGGACTAGCGGGGATGGCCTCCTACAATGAGCAGTTCTTC. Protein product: CAIGGLAGMASYNEQFF.

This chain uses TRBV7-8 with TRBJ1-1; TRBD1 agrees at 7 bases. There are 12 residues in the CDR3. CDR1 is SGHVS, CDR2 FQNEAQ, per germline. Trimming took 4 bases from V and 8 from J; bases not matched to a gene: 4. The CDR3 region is CASSSTTGEAFF. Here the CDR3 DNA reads TGTGCCAGCAGCTCAACGACAGGGGAAGCTTTCTTT.

CDR3 DNA: TGTGCCAGCAGCAGGGGTTATCCGCCCCCCGCCTATCTTTATAATGAAAAACTGTTTTTT. Translation: CASSRGYPPPAYLYNEKLFF. V is TRBV21-1 and J is TRBJ1-4. TRBV21-1 is a recognized pseudogene. This CDR3 is 20 amino acids long.

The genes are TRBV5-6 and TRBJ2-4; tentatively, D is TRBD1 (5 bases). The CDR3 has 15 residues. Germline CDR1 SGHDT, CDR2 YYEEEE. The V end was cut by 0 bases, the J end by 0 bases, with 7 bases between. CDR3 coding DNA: TGTGCCAGCAGCTTGGAGACAGTAGCCAAAAACATTCAGTACTTC. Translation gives CASSLETVAKNIQYF.

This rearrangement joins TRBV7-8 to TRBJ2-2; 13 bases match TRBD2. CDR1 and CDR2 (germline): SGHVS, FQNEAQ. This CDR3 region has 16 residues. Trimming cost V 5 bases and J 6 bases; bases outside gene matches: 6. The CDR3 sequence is CASSTGLAGVSGELFF. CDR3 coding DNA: TGTGCCAGCAGCACCGGACTAGCGGGAGTTTCCGGGGAGCTGTTTTTT.